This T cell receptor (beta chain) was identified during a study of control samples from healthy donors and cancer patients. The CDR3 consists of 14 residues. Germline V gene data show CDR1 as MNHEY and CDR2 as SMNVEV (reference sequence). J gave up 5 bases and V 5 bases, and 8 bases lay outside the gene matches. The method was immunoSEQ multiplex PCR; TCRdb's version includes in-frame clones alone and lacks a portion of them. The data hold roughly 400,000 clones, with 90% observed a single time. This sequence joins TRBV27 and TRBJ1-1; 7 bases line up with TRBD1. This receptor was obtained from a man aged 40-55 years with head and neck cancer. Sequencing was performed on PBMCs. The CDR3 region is CASSPGVQGTEAFF. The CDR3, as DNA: TGTGCCAGCAGTCCGGGGGTACAGGGGACTGAAGCTTTCTTT.